This T cell receptor beta chain derives from a study of shared clonotypes between healthy human individuals. Study observations and caveats: Sequencing depth was expected to affect clonotype sharing among donors. Owing to a small donor count, the genetic and exposure-history diversity represented was limited.

The CDR3 has 22 residues. Sorted-subset replicate PCR reactions contained about 200 ng DNA, corresponding to tens of thousands of T cell genomes. TCRdb's table, derived via immunoSEQ multiplex PCR, lists solely in-frame clones and lacks some. The sample lists some 1,100,000 clones; roughly 74% were seen once. Comment on this clone: Its antigen is undetermined.

Splitting of CD4+ cells produced CD45RA+ naive and CD45RA-negative memory subsets. Sequencing was carried out using memory CD4+ T cells from PBMCs. Subset defined: CD45RA-negative fraction. This rearrangement joins TRBV21-1 to TRBJ1-2; the table's D call of TRBD1 was not tested on the DNA. TRBV21-1 is designated a pseudogene. The source is a young man in good health. Some clones in this sample may be carry-over from other donors' samples. DNA for the CDR3: TGTGCCAGCAGCAACAAACACAGGGGAGAGGGGGCACCCTTCTTTTGCAACTATGGCTACACCTTC. Translating it yields CASSNKHRGEGAPFFCNYGYTF.